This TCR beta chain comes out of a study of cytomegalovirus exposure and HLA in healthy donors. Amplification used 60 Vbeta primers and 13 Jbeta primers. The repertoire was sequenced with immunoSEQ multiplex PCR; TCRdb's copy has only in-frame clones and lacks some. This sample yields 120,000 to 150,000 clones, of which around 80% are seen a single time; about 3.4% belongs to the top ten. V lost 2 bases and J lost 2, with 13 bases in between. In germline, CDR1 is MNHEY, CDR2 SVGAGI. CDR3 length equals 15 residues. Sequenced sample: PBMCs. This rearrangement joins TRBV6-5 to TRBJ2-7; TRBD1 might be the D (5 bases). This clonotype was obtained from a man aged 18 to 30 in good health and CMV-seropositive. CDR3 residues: CASSYQGPLAYEQYF. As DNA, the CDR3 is TGTGCCAGCAGTTACCAGGGCCCTCTAGCCTACGAGCAGTACTTC.